This TCR beta chain was obtained from a study of beta chain features in type 1 diabetes. Worth noting for this clone: Antigen specificity is unknown.

The germline V gene has CDR1 MNHEY and CDR2 SVGAGI. V shed 0 bases and J shed 0 bases, with 9 bases lying between them. The CDR3 runs to 16 residues. Findings and limits, study-wide: Within each of all four CD4+ subsets, Type 1 diabetes patients had TCRB CDR3s that were moderately but significantly shorter. For type 1 diabetes patients, VDJ junctions showed fewer insertions and more deletions.

The whole isolated RNA underwent reverse transcription, so sequencing captured expressed TCRB transcripts. Measured with immunoSEQ multiplex PCR; TCRdb has only the in-frame clones, and not every one. The repertoire has some 16,000 clones, around 77% of them found once; the top ten carry less than 0.4%. Sequenced: stem cell memory CD4+ T cells from blood. The receptor comes from a woman aged 18-35 years with type 1 diabetes. This chain uses TRBV6-5 with TRBJ1-3, with D maybe TRBD1 (6 bases). CDR3 residues: CASSYSDRFSGNTIYF. Written as DNA, the CDR3 is TGTGCCAGCAGTTACTCCGACAGGTTCTCTGGAAACACCATATATTTT.